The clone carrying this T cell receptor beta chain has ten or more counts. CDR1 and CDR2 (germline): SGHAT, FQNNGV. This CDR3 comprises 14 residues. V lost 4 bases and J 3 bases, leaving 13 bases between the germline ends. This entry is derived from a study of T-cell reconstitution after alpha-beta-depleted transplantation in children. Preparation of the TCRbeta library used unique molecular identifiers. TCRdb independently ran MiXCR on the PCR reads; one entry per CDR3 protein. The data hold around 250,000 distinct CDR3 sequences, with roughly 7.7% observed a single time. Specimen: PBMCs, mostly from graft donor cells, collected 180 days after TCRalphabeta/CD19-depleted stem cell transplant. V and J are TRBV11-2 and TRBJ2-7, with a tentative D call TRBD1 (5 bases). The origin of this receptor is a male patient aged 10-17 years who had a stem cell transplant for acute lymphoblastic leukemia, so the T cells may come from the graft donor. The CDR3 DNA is TGTGCCAGCAGCTCCCTAAGGCAGGGCTACGAGCAGTACTTC. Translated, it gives CASSSLRQGYEQYF.